The source of this T cell receptor (beta chain) is a study of T-cell memory formation after mild COVID-19. General study findings and limits: The study detected some responding clones in pre-infection memory, suggesting cross-reactive memory joined. Balance between CD4 and CD8 was seen in clones contracting day 15 to 85, and a CD4+ lean was seen in later expanders. CD4+ contracting clones were found mainly in CM and EM, and CD8+ ones in EMRA.

Germline V gives CDR1 SGHDT, CDR2 YYEEEE. The ends lost 4 bases at V and 2 bases at J; junction bases unmatched: 9. The CDR3 runs 16 residues. Amplification by 5'RACE using constant-segment primers produced TCR alpha and TCR beta cDNA libraries that carried sample barcodes and UMIs. TCRdb reprocessed the 5' RACE reads via MiXCR and lists one record per CDR3 protein. Among 450,000 or so distinct CDR3 sequences listed, over 15% were seen once. This clonotype occurred a few times. Its antigen is undetermined. The sequence was collected from an adult woman who had mild COVID-19 (a few samples of this study predate the infection). Cell type and time point are not known. The V gene is TRBV5-6, the J gene TRBJ2-3, with 8 nucleotides matching TRBD2. The sequenced sample was PBMCs or a T cell subset sorted from them (not recorded which). CDR3 sequence reads: CASSLWDSGNTDTQYF. Here the CDR3 DNA reads TGTGCCAGCAGCCTGTGGGATAGCGGGAACACAGATACGCAGTATTTT.